The 27 T cell receptor beta chains below come from one sample, sequenced in a study of blood T cells in healthy people across ages. A second about 6 to 12 cycle PCR used barcoded and J-beta primers. One entry per CDR3 protein, called by TCRdb with MiXCR from the 5' RACE reads. The data hold about 1.6 million distinct CDR3 sequences, with about 31% observed a single time. Sequencing used blood. Receptor source: a woman in her twenties or thirties in good health.

This clonotype was seen a single time. Since a much larger clone is just one base distant, this may be a read error. The genes are TRBV4-1 and TRBJ2-5, with 8 bases matching TRBD2. The CDR3 totals 16 residues. CDR1 is MGHRA, CDR2 YSYEKL, per germline. The CDR3 sequence is CASNQIHSGNQETQYF. CDR3 DNA sequence: TGCGCCAGCAACCAAATTCATAGCGGGAATCAAGAGACCCAGTACTTC.

This chain joins TRBV5-1 and TRBJ2-1, with a possible D match to TRBD2 (6 bases). The germline CDR1 and CDR2 sequences are SGHRS and YFSETQ. This CDR3 has 15 amino acids. Trimming took 0 bases from V and 6 from J, leaving 13 bases between them. CDR3 nucleotides: TGCGCCAGCAGCTTGGGGGGACGGGAGAGCAATGAGCAGTTCTTC. It encodes CASSLGGRESNEQFF.

This clonotype was seen only a few times. The chain has TRBV20-1 and TRBJ1-2; D gene unclear. V was shortened by 6 bases and J by 5 bases, with 16 bases between the two germline ends. Germline V CDR1 and CDR2: DFQATT, SNEGSKA (reference sequence). CDR3 length: 13 residues. Written as DNA, the CDR3 is TGCAGTGCCTCACCCGGACTCCTGTATGGCTACACCTTC. Its translation: CSASPGLLYGYTF.

There are a few counts of this clonotype. The gene calls are TRBV6-6 and TRBJ2-1; D gene ambiguous. CDR3 size: 15 residues. Trimming shortened V by 7 bases and J by 6 bases, and 19 bases separated the two germline ends. Germline V gives CDR1 MNHNY, CDR2 SVGAGI (reference sequence). Here the CDR3 DNA reads TGTGCCAGCACCTCTCTGCCCGGGCCCAGCAATGAGCAGTTCTTC. Protein: CASTSLPGPSNEQFF.

This chain uses TRBV3-1 with TRBJ2-7; TRBD1 matches at 10 bases. V gave up 3 bases and J gave up 5 bases; unmatched junction bases: 7. CDR3 length: 15 residues. The germline gives CDR1 LGHDT, CDR2 YNNKEL (reference sequence). CDR3 in amino acids: CASSHPGTGVNEQYF. CDR3 DNA: TGTGCCAGCAGCCATCCCGGGACAGGGGTGAACGAGCAGTACTTC.

The table lists this clonotype with a few counts. This chain joins TRBV18 and TRBJ1-6; 7 bases are shared with TRBD1. CDR1 and CDR2 (germline): KGHSH, LQKENI. With V trimmed by 6 bases and J by 7 bases, 9 bases remained unmatched. The CDR3 is made up of 15 amino acids. The CDR3 is CASSSTGNGNSPLHF. For the CDR3, the DNA is TGTGCCAGCTCGTCGACAGGGAATGGCAATTCACCCCTCCACTTT.

With regard to this clonotype: Given a much more abundant clone one base away, this may be a read error. The chain recombines TRBV9 with TRBJ2-3; 9 bases line up with TRBD2. J gave up 2 bases and V 2 bases, and 3 bases lay outside the gene matches. CDR3 length: 15 residues. Germline V gene data show CDR1 as SGDLS and CDR2 as YYNGEE. The CDR3 loop is CASSVSGSPTDTQYF. In nucleotides, the CDR3 is TGTGCCAGCAGCGTTAGCGGGAGCCCCACAGATACGCAGTATTTT.

This chain joins TRBV25-1 and TRBJ1-1; D gene unclear. The CDR3 covers 13 residues. Germline CDR1 is MGHDK and CDR2 is SYGVNS. The V end was cut by 1 base, the J end by 6 bases, with 9 bases between. CDR3 in amino acids: CASSEWGFAEAFF. The CDR3 DNA is TGTGCCAGCAGTGAATGGGGATTTGCTGAAGCTTTCTTT.

The chain has TRBV2 and TRBJ2-7, with 7 positions matching TRBD1. Germline V lookup: CDR1 SNHLY, CDR2 FYNNEI. After removal of 6 bases from V and 5 bases from J, the junction contained 10 bases not matched to a gene. The CDR3 extends over 14 amino acids. The CDR3 DNA reads TGTGCCAGCAGCGGTATTGAGGGGGCGGACGAGCAGTACTTC. It specifies CASSGIEGADEQYF.

This clonotype has a count of ten or more. The genes are TRBV6-2 or TRBV6-3 and TRBJ2-7; TRBD2 agrees at 7 bases. CDR1 and CDR2 from the germline V gene are MNHEY and SVGEGT. This CDR3 has 16 amino acids. The junction had 13 bases not matched to a gene; V was cut back by 6 bases and J by 2 bases. CDR3 in DNA: TGTGCCAGCAGCCCTATTCCGGGACTAACAACCTACGAGCAGTACTTC. Translating it yields CASSPIPGLTTYEQYF.

This chain uses TRBV24-1 with TRBJ2-5; the match to TRBD1 covers 9 bases. The DNA end lines up better with TRBJ2-4; the J call may be wrong. This CDR3 is built from 17 residues. Germline V gene lookup returns CDR1 KGHDR and CDR2 SFDVKD. The CDR3 reads CATSDLTGQGAKNIQYF. CDR3 nucleotide sequence: TGTGCCACCAGTGATTTGACGGGACAGGGAGCCAAAAACATTCAGTACTTC.

This clonotype showed up just a few times. The rearrangement joins TRBV7-2 to TRBJ1-4; 8 bases map to TRBD1. Germline CDR1 reads SGHTA; CDR2 reads FQGNSA. This CDR3 is built from 13 residues. With V trimmed by 5 bases and J by 7 bases, 3 bases remained unmatched. CDR3 DNA: TGTGCCAGCAGCGGGACAGGAGGTGAAAAACTGTTTTTT. It codes for CASSGTGGEKLFF.

This clonotype was counted a few times. The rearrangement links TRBV27 to TRBJ2-7, with 7 bases aligning to TRBD1. Germline loops: CDR1 MNHEY, CDR2 SMNVEV (reference sequence). V was clipped by 0 bases and J by 4 bases; unmatched bases: 3. The CDR3 length is 14 residues. Here the CDR3 DNA reads TGTGCCAGCAGTTTATCGACAGGGATGTACGAGCAGTACTTC. It encodes CASSLSTGMYEQYF.

Points on this clonotype: A junction end diverges from the germline sequence, so it may reflect a read error. V gene TRBV12-3 or TRBV12-4 combines with J gene TRBJ1-4; 9 bases map to TRBD1. There are 16 residues in the CDR3. The CDR3 region is CASLRAGQGYPEKRFF. DNA for the CDR3: TGTGCCAGCCTCCGCGCGGGACAGGGTTACCCGGAAAAACGGTTTTTT.

This clonotype was seen a handful of times. The DNA of the CDR3 is TGTGCCAGCCGTGGCGGACAGGGAACAGATACGCAGTATTTT. The encoded protein is CASRGGQGTDTQYF. This chain joins TRBV12-3 or TRBV12-4 and TRBJ2-3; 8 bases fit TRBD1. The CDR3 sequence is 14 residues long. With V trimmed by 8 bases and J by 3 bases, 7 bases remained unmatched.

On this clonotype: At one of its ends the junction is not consistent with the germline gene, which may arise from a read error. The chain joins TRBV6-2 or TRBV6-3 to TRBJ2-3, with 14 bases matching TRBD2. Germline CDR1 and CDR2: MNHEY and SVGEGT. The CDR3 runs to 17 residues. For the CDR3, the DNA is TGTGCCAGCAGCCTCCTCGGGACTAGCGGGAGAATTGATACGCGGTATTTT. Its protein is CASSLLGTSGRIDTRYF.

There are a few counts of this clonotype. This chain connects TRBV7-9 to TRBJ1-2; no clear D. Germline V gives CDR1 SEHNR, CDR2 FQNEAQ (reference sequence). The V end lost 1 base, the J end lost 8 bases, and 8 bases lay between the germline ends. This CDR3 region has 12 residues. CDR3 protein: CASSLGPKGYTF. As DNA, the CDR3 is TGTGCCAGCAGCTTAGGTCCCAAGGGCTACACCTTC. Full variable domain (outside the CDR3, taken from reference TRBV7-9 and TRBJ1-2): DTGVSQNPRHKITKRGQNVTFRCDPISEHNRLYWYRQTLGQGPEFLTYFQNEAQLEKSRLLSDRFSAERPKGSFSTLEIQRTEQGDSAMYLCASSLGPKGYTFGSGTRLTVV.

A note on this clonotype: At one end the junction does not follow the germline gene, possibly because of a read error. The chain carries TRBV6-1 and TRBJ2-6; 9 nucleotides match TRBD2. This CDR3 has 19 residues. Germline CDR1 is MNHNS and CDR2 is SASEGT. The CDR3 DNA follows: TGTGCCAGCAGTGAGATAGCGGGGGCCCATTTACCTGGGGCCAATGTCCTGACTTTC. This encodes CASSEIAGAHLPGANVLTF.

The chain employs TRBV20-1 and TRBJ2-2; D uncertain. V gave up 2 bases and J gave up 6 bases, with 7 bases separating them. CDR3 length equals 12 residues. The germline V gene has CDR1 DFQATT and CDR2 SNEGSKA (reference sequence). The chain's CDR3 is CSARPVAGELFF. The CDR3 DNA follows: TGCAGTGCTAGACCCGTAGCCGGGGAGCTGTTTTTT.

J is TRBJ2-1 and V is TRBV5-1, with 11 bases matching TRBD2. This CDR3 has 15 amino acids. The ends lost 1 base at V and 9 bases at J; junction bases unmatched: 6. CDR1 is SGHRS, CDR2 YFSETQ, per germline. CDR3 in DNA: TGCGCCAGCAGCTTGTGTAGCGGGGGGGCATGTGAGCAGTTCTTC. Protein product: CASSLCSGGACEQFF.

The J gene is TRBJ1-2, the V gene TRBV12-3 or TRBV12-4, with TRBD1 matching 7 bases. Trimming at V came to 6 bases and at J to 4 bases, leaving 23 bases not matched to a gene. The CDR3 sequence is 19 residues long. The CDR3: CASSPAAADRVGYGYGYTF. The CDR3 DNA is TGTGCCAGCAGCCCAGCGGCGGCTGACAGGGTGGGCTATGGCTATGGCTACACCTTC.

The chain couples TRBV10-3 to TRBJ2-7; 10 bases agree with TRBD2. Germline lookup yields CDR1 ENHRY and CDR2 SYGVKD. The J segment lost 3 bases and the V segment lost 3 bases, leaving 8 bases of the junction unmatched. CDR3 length: 16 amino acids. The CDR3 coding sequence is TGTGCCATCAGTGATCTCAGCGGGAGGGCCGACTACGAGCAGTACTTC. This encodes CAISDLSGRADYEQYF.

The J gene is TRBJ2-7, the V gene TRBV21-1; TRBD2 reflects the table's D call only, with no check against the DNA. TRBV21-1 is flagged as a pseudogene. CDR3 size: 15 residues. CDR3 region: CASSKTGQRAYEQYF. In DNA form, the CDR3 reads TGTGCCAGCAGCAAAACGGGTCAGCGGGCTTACGAGCAGTACTTC.

With respect to this clonotype: Just one base apart from a much larger clone, this may be a read error. The chain joins TRBV29-1 to TRBJ2-6; D ambiguous. CDR1 is SQVTM and CDR2 is ANQGSEA in the germline V gene. The CDR3 extends over 16 amino acids. Trimming pared 0 bases from V and 2 bases from J, leaving 11 bases between. The CDR3 reads CSVEDFQNPGANVLTF. In nucleotides, the CDR3 is TGCAGCGTTGAAGATTTTCAGAACCCTGGGGCCAACGTCCTGACTTTC.

This clonotype was recorded a few times. The rearrangement joins TRBV3-1 to TRBJ1-1; tentatively, D is TRBD1 (5 bases). The CDR3 consists of 16 residues. With 4 bases removed from V and 1 base from J, the gap between germline ends came to 16 bases. CDR1 and CDR2 (germline): LGHDT, YNNKEL (reference sequence). CDR3 amino acids: CASSPLFEGANTEAFF. In DNA, the CDR3 is TGTGCCAGCAGCCCCCTTTTTGAAGGGGCGAACACTGAAGCTTTCTTT. Full variable domain (outside the CDR3, taken from reference TRBV3-1 and TRBJ1-1): DTAVSQTPKYLVTQMGNDKSIKCEQNLGHDTMYWYKQDSKKFLKIMFSYNNKELIINETVPNRFSPKSPDKAHLNLHINSLELGDSAVYFCASSPLFEGANTEAFFGQGTRLTVV.

V gene TRBV12-3 or TRBV12-4 combines with J gene TRBJ1-1; 7 bases fit TRBD1. Unmatched junction bases numbered 8, after V lost 4 bases and J lost 6 bases. The CDR3 loop spans 14 amino acids. The CDR3 reads CASSSNRDRPEAFF. DNA of the CDR3: TGTGCCAGCAGTTCAAACCGGGACAGACCTGAAGCTTTCTTT.

V usage is TRBV27 and J usage is TRBJ2-5; D perhaps matches TRBD2 (6 bases). The CDR3 runs to 15 residues. The V gene's germline CDR1 is MNHEY and CDR2 SMNVEV (reference sequence). The V end lost 4 bases, the J end lost 6 bases, and 18 bases lay between the germline ends. This CDR3 reads CASSSGTSPGQTQYF. DNA of the CDR3: TGTGCCAGCAGTTCCGGGACTTCCCCGGGGCAGACCCAGTACTTC.